This TCR beta chain was captured in a study of blood T cell repertoires in COVID-19. Clones were sequenced by immunoSEQ multiplex PCR, and TCRdb holds only the in-frame ones, with some missing. The sample lists about 190,000 clones; around 77% were seen once. CDR1 and CDR2 (germline): MNHEY, SVGAGI. V was trimmed by 2 bases and J by 6 bases, leaving 9 bases between them. There are 13 residues in the CDR3. V usage is TRBV6-5 and J usage is TRBJ2-3, with a tentative D call TRBD1 (6 bases). This TCR was recovered from a man aged 55 to 70 with active or convalescent COVID-19. Sequenced material: peripheral blood. CDR3 nucleotides: TGTGCCAGCAGTTACACAGGGTTTGATACGCAGTATTTT. This sequence encodes CASSYTGFDTQYF.